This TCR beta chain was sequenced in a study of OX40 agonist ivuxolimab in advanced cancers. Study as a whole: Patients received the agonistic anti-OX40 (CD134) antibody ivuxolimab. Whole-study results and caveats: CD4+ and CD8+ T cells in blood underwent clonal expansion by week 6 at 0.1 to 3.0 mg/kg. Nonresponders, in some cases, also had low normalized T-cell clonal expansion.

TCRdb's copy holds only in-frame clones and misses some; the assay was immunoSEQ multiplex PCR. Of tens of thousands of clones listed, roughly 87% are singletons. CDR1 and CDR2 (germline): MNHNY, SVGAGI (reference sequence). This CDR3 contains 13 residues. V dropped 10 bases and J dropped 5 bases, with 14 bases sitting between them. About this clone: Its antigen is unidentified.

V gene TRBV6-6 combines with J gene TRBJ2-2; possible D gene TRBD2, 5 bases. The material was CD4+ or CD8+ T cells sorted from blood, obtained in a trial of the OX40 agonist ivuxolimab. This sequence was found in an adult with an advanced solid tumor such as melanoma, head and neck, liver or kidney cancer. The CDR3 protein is CATSGRETGELFF. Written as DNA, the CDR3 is TGTGCCACCTCGGGGAGAGAAACCGGGGAGCTGTTTTTT.